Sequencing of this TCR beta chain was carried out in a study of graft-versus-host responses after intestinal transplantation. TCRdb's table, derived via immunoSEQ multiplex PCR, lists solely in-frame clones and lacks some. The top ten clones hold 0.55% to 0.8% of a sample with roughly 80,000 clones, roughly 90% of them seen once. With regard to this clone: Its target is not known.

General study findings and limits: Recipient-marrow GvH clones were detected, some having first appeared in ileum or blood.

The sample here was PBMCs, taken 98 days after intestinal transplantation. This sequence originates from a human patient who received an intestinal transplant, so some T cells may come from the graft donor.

DNA for the CDR3: TGTGCCAGCAGGGTGACGGGGGCCCGCACAGATACGCAGTATTTT. Translated: CASRVTGARTDTQYF. V and J are TRBV5-5 and TRBJ2-3, with D perhaps being TRBD1 or TRBD2 (6 bases each). CDR3 length: 15 residues. The germline V gene has CDR1 SGHKS and CDR2 YYEKEE (reference sequence). Deletions cut 5 bases from V and 1 base from J, with 14 bases between.